This is a list of T cell receptor beta chains from one sample in a study of T cell repertoires in cytomegalovirus infection. TCRdb re-called the reads through MiXCR, storing one row per CDR3 protein. The sample consists of hundreds of thousands of distinct CDR3 sequences, 22% of them appearing once. The sequencing sample was made of CD8+ T cells from PBMCs. The receptors shown here come from a human donor in good health (CMV status not recorded). Some clones in this sample may be carry-over from other donors' samples. Each CDR3 is given with its conserved first and last residue. A D gene is named only where the DNA matches it firmly. Some rows mark clone size as missing; the rest say once, few, many or name a class of expanded clone.

TRBJ2-7	TRBD1	few	TRBV28	TGTGCCAGCAGTTCCGCAGGGGGTTCCAACGAGCAGTACTTC	CASSSAGGSNEQYF
TRBJ2-7	-	many	TRBV7-8	TGTGCCAGCAGCTTAGGGACTTTTACCTACGAGCAGTACTTC	CASSLGTFTYEQYF
TRBJ2-7	-	many	TRBV20-1	TGCAGTGCTAGAGGTGGTGGTGCGGATCTCTACGAGCAGTACTTC	CSARGGGADLYEQYF
TRBJ1-5	-	few	TRBV7-6	TGTGCCAGCAGCTTAGGGGGGTGGAATCAGCCCCAGCATTTT	CASSLGGWNQPQHF
TRBJ2-7	-	few	TRBV6-2/TRBV6-3	TGTGCCAGCACCGGTGCGGGGCCACCCTACGAGCAGTACTTC	CASTGAGPPYEQYF
TRBJ2-1	-	-	TRBV12-3/TRBV12-4	TGTGCCAGCAGTATCATCGGGGGCTCCTACAATGAGCAGTTCTTC	CASSIIGGSYNEQFF
TRBJ2-1	TRBD2	-	TRBV4-1	TGCGCCAGCAGCCAAGTTACTAGCGGCCTGGTCAATGAGCAGTTCTTC	CASSQVTSGLVNEQFF
TRBJ2-7	-	-	TRBV7-9	TGTGCCAGCAGCTTTCTCCGGGACGAGACCTACGAGCAGTACTTC	CASSFLRDETYEQYF
TRBJ2-4	-	-	TRBV12-3/TRBV12-4	TGTGCCAGCAGTTTAGGTGGGATAGGTGACATTCAGTACTTC	CASSLGGIGDIQYF
TRBJ1-1	-	-	TRBV4-1	TGCGCCAGCAGCCTCCCAGCGGCAGGTAGCACTGAAGCTTTCTTT	CASSLPAAGSTEAFF
TRBJ2-3	TRBD2	-	TRBV3-1	TGTGCCAGCTCGGAGCGGGGTGTAATCACAGATACGCAGTATTTT	CASSERGVITDTQYF
TRBJ1-4	-	few	TRBV2	TGTGCCAGCAGTGAGAGACTGACTAATGAAAAACTGTTTTTT	CASSERLTNEKLFF
TRBJ1-1	-	few	TRBV6-2/TRBV6-3	TGTGCCAGCAGTTCGACAGGTTGGACTGAAGCTTTCTTT	CASSSTGWTEAFF
TRBJ1-1	-	few	TRBV29-1	TGCAGCGTTGACCTAGGGCAGGGTGAAGCTTTCTTT	CSVDLGQGEAFF
TRBJ1-1	-	many	TRBV30	TGTGCCTGGAGTAATGTTTGGGACACTGAAGCTTTCTTT	CAWSNVWDTEAFF
TRBJ2-7	-	-	TRBV7-9	TGTGCCAGCAGAGACAGCCCCTACGAGCAGTACTTC	CASRDSPYEQYF
TRBJ2-7	-	few	TRBV7-6	TGTGCCAGCAGCCCAGTTCTCGGAGAGCAGTACTTC	CASSPVLGEQYF
TRBJ2-5	-	-	TRBV28	TGTGCCAGCAGTTCCGTAGCGGAGCAAGAGACCCAGTACTTC	CASSSVAEQETQYF
TRBJ1-2	-	-	TRBV14	TGTGCCAGCAGCCAAGATCTGGGGGCGAAAGGCTACACCTTC	CASSQDLGAKGYTF
TRBJ2-7	-	-	TRBV20-1	TGCAGTGCTAGAGATACAGAGTACGAGCAGTACTTC	CSARDTEYEQYF
TRBJ2-3	-	-	TRBV25-1	TGTGCCAGCCTAGGGACACGGGCAGATACGCAGTATTTT	CASLGTRADTQYF
TRBJ2-7	TRBD1	few	TRBV29-1	TGCAGCGTCGGGACAGGGGGGACCTACGAGCAGTACTTC	CSVGTGGTYEQYF
TRBJ2-1	TRBD2	many	TRBV7-9	TGTGCCAGCAGTTCACTAGCGGGGGATTACAATGAGCAGTTCTTC	CASSSLAGDYNEQFF
TRBJ2-2	-	few	TRBV14	TGTGCCAGCAGCCGACTCACCACCGGGGAGCTGTTTTTT	CASSRLTTGELFF
TRBJ2-7	-	-	TRBV7-3	TGTGCCAGCAGCTCAGCGGAGGACTACGAGCAGTACTTC	CASSSAEDYEQYF
TRBJ1-2	-	-	TRBV20-1	TGCAGTGCTAGACCCAGGGGTGACTATGGCTACACCTTC	CSARPRGDYGYTF
TRBJ1-1	-	-	TRBV19	TGTGCCAGTAGTATTGGTTGGGGCCAGGACAGTGAAGCTTTCTTT	CASSIGWGQDSEAFF
TRBJ2-1	-	few	TRBV28	TGTGCCAGCAGTTTAGAAGGAGGACAGCCCTACAATGAGCAGTTCTTC	CASSLEGGQPYNEQFF
TRBJ2-1	-	many	TRBV12-3/TRBV12-4	TGTGCCAGCAGTATCATTAACAATGAGCAGTTCTTC	CASSIINNEQFF
TRBJ2-7	-	-	TRBV20-1	TGCAGTGCTAGAGATAGGGACGGCACCTACGAGCAGTACTTC	CSARDRDGTYEQYF
TRBJ1-2	-	few	TRBV10-3	TGTGCCATCAGTGAAGCGCCAGGGCCAGCTAACTATGGCTACACCTTC	CAISEAPGPANYGYTF
TRBJ2-5	-	few	TRBV15	TGTGCCACCAGCAGAGACCCGGGCCGGGAGACCCAGTACTTC	CATSRDPGRETQYF
TRBJ1-2	TRBD1	-	TRBV28	TGTGCCAGCCGGACAGGGGGCAACTATGGCTACACCTTC	CASRTGGNYGYTF
TRBJ2-7	TRBD2	-	TRBV4-2	TGTGCCAGCAGCCAAACCGGGACTACAACCTACGAGCAGTACTTC	CASSQTGTTTYEQYF
TRBJ2-7	-	-	TRBV20-1	TGCAGTGCTAGTCCTGGGTCCCACGAGCAGTACTTC	CSASPGSHEQYF
TRBJ2-3	-	many	TRBV12-3/TRBV12-4	TGTGCCAGCAGCCAGAACACAGATACGCAGTATTTT	CASSQNTDTQYF
TRBJ2-2	TRBD1	-	TRBV4-1	TGCGCCAGCAGCTACGGACAGGGCGGCACCGGGGAGCTGTTTTTT	CASSYGQGGTGELFF
TRBJ1-1	TRBD1	many	TRBV7-3	TGTGCCAGCAGCTTATTCAGCGGGACAGGTTTTTTGAACACTGAAGCTTTCTTT	CASSLFSGTGFLNTEAFF
TRBJ2-1	-	few	TRBV7-6	TGTGCCAGCAGCTTAAGGACTGGAACAAGGGATGAGCAGTTCTTC	CASSLRTGTRDEQFF
TRBJ2-1	-	-	TRBV7-9	TGTGCCAGCACTAACCCAGGGATCAGCAACAATGAGCAGTTCTTC	CASTNPGISNNEQFF
TRBJ2-7	-	-	TRBV9	TGTGCCAGCAGCGGAGGACCGGGATCCTACGAGCAGTACTTC	CASSGGPGSYEQYF
TRBJ2-7	-	-	TRBV2	TGTGCCAGCAGTGAACGGGCTGCCTACGAGCAGTACTTC	CASSERAAYEQYF
TRBJ2-4	-	-	TRBV7-9	TGTGCCAGCAGCTACCCCCCGGGCGAGGGGCTCGGGGTCAAAAACATTCAGTACTTC	CASSYPPGEGLGVKNIQYF
TRBJ2-5	TRBD2	few	TRBV3-1	TGTGCCAGCAGCCCCTCACTAGCGGGGTCACAAGAGACCCAGTACTTC	CASSPSLAGSQETQYF
TRBJ1-1	-	few	TRBV5-1	TGTGCCAGCAGTTTGGCGGGTCCCCCTGAAGCTTTCTTT	CASSLAGPPEAFF
TRBJ1-2	-	few	TRBV23-1	TGCGCCAGCAGTCCCAAAGACGGGACCCCTGATGGCTACACCTTC	CASSPKDGTPDGYTF
TRBJ2-7	-	few	TRBV12-3/TRBV12-4	TGTGCCAGCAGTTTAAGGTTGCGCTACGAGCAGTACTTC	CASSLRLRYEQYF
TRBJ2-1	TRBD1	few	TRBV12-3/TRBV12-4	TGTGCCAGCAGTCTCAGGGGGCTATACTCCTACAATGAGCAGTTCTTC	CASSLRGLYSYNEQFF
TRBJ1-1	-	few	TRBV7-9	TGTGCCAGCAGCGCAAACGCGGGACTATTTTTT	CASSANAGLFF